This T cell receptor (beta chain) was obtained from a study of T cells after posttransplantation cyclophosphamide. From germline, CDR1 is SGHRS and CDR2 YFSETQ. The CDR3 has 16 amino acids. V dropped 0 bases and J dropped 2; count of bases not matched to a gene: 6. Cyclophosphamide on days +3 and +4 followed busulfan-fludarabine conditioning and a marrow graft. In its sample, this clone was seen once. Clones were sequenced by immunoSEQ multiplex PCR, and TCRdb holds only the in-frame ones, with some missing. The sample has 15,000 to 20,000 clones, approximately 90% seen once; the top ten hold 5.5% to 7.5%.

The source of this sequence is a female patient in her thirties or forties who received an allogeneic stem cell transplant from a related donor, was CMV-positive, and had no GVHD. Part of the T cells may come from the graft donor. The sample was PBMCs, taken after allogeneic stem cell transplant with posttransplant cyclophosphamide. The chain joins TRBV5-1 to TRBJ2-5; 8 nucleotides align to TRBD1. CDR3 in amino acids: CASSLAGTGGQETQYF. The CDR3, as DNA: TGCGCCAGCAGCTTGGCGGGGACAGGCGGGCAAGAGACCCAGTACTTC.